This T cell receptor (beta chain) originates from a study of OX40 agonist ivuxolimab in advanced cancers. Study at large: Three patients had partial responses: one hepatocellular carcinoma, two cutaneous melanoma.

CDR3 size: 16 residues. V lost 4 bases, J lost 7 bases, and 9 bases stayed unmatched. Germline CDR1 and CDR2: MNHEY and SMNVEV (reference sequence). Sequenced by immunoSEQ multiplex PCR; TCRdb stores in-frame clones only, minus some. The table lists 50,000 to 65,000 clones, more than 75% of them singletons. On this clone: Its antigen remains unidentified.

Cycle 7 day 1, cycle 4 day 1, and baseline were the timepoints at which blood was sampled. Findings and limits, study-wide: Normalized T-cell clonal expansion was also low in some nonresponders.

The sequence was obtained from an adult with an advanced solid tumor such as melanoma, head and neck, liver or kidney cancer. The sample was CD4+ or CD8+ T cells sorted from blood, taken in a trial of the OX40 agonist ivuxolimab. The rearrangement links TRBV27 to TRBJ2-1; 11 bases fit TRBD2. The CDR3 DNA reads as TGTGCCAGCAGTTCACTACTAGCGGGAGTAAGGAATGAGCAGTTCTTC. This codes for CASSSLLAGVRNEQFF.